Shown below are 29 T cell receptor beta chains from a single sample sequenced in a study of T cells in Graves' hyperthyroidism and ophthalmopathy. RNA transcripts gave rise to amplified TCR beta CDR3 regions. HTBI primers drove first-round RT-PCR of the TCR CDR3. TCRdb reprocessed the multiplex PCR reads via MiXCR and lists one record per CDR3 protein. Of about 180,000 distinct CDR3 sequences listed, more than 15% are singletons. Sequencing was performed on blood. These receptors were taken from a woman in her forties or fifties with Graves' hyperthyroidism.

This clonotype was recorded many times. The genes are TRBV6-2 or TRBV6-3 and TRBJ1-1; maybe TRBD1 (5 bases). With 2 bases removed from V and 3 bases from J, the gap between germline ends came to 16 bases. The length of the CDR3 is 16 residues. Germline CDR1 MNHEY, CDR2 SVGEGT. The CDR3 DNA reads TGTGCCAGCAGTTACAGTCTTACGGACACCTACACTGAAGCTTTCTTT. This codes for CASSYSLTDTYTEAFF.

This clonotype was seen many times. The chain links TRBV6-1 to TRBJ2-3, with D possibly matching TRBD1 (6 bases). This CDR3 comprises 15 residues. The germline V gene encodes CDR1 MNHNS and CDR2 SASEGT. Trimming removed 5 bases at V and 1 base at J, with 13 bases between. In DNA, the CDR3 is TGTGCCAGCAGTCTCACCAGGGGTGGCACAGATACGCAGTATTTT. As protein: CASSLTRGGTDTQYF.

This clonotype was recorded at least ten times. V gene TRBV7-2 combines with J gene TRBJ1-6; D is unresolved. The CDR3 has 15 residues. Germline V gene data show CDR1 as SGHTA and CDR2 as FQGNSA. V lost 5 bases and J lost 4, with 12 bases in between. The CDR3 DNA follows: TGTGCCAGCAGCCCCCTCTTTGCGTATAATTCACCCCTCCACTTT. Amino acid sequence: CASSPLFAYNSPLHF.

This clonotype was observed at least ten times. CDR3 loop: CASSSSGGPQAGYTF. DNA for the CDR3: TGTGCCAGCAGCTCAAGTGGGGGTCCTCAGGCTGGCTACACCTTC. The chain links TRBV11-1 to TRBJ1-2, with D perhaps matching TRBD1 (5 bases). Trimming removed 4 bases from V and 7 bases from J, with 19 bases in between. The CDR3 spans 15 residues. Germline V gene lookup returns CDR1 SGHAT and CDR2 FQDESV (reference sequence).

This clonotype occurred many times. The V and J genes are TRBV2 and TRBJ2-5; D is undetermined. The ends were cut back, 6 bases at V and 4 bases at J, with 9 bases in the middle. The CDR3 consists of 12 residues. From germline, CDR1 is SNHLY and CDR2 FYNNEI. CDR3 protein: CASRGMAETQYF. The CDR3 DNA reads TGTGCCAGCAGGGGGATGGCAGAGACCCAGTACTTC.

This clonotype was counted many times. This chain links TRBV6-1 with TRBJ1-1; no reliable D call. V was cut by 7 bases and J by 6 bases, with 9 bases left in between. The CDR3 is made up of 11 amino acids. Germline assignment: CDR1 MNHNS and CDR2 SASEGT. The CDR3 DNA follows: TGTGCCAGCACGCTAGGCCCTGAAGCTTTCTTT. It encodes CASTLGPEAFF.

This clonotype was recorded a few times. The chain links TRBV6-6 to TRBJ1-2; 7 nucleotides align to TRBD1. The CDR3 contains 17 residues. CDR1 is MNHNY, CDR2 SVGAGI, per germline (reference sequence). With 0 bases clipped from V and 0 bases from J, the junction kept 7 bases outside the gene matches. This chain's CDR3 is CASSYSGQSVTNYGYTF. The CDR3 bases are TGTGCCAGCAGTTACTCGGGACAGAGTGTTACTAACTATGGCTACACCTTC.

In its sample, this clonotype was seen many times. This sequence joins TRBV2 and TRBJ1-6; D not certain. The CDR3 is 14 residues long. Germline V CDR1 and CDR2: SNHLY, FYNNEI. Trimming shortened V by 7 bases and J by 3 bases, and 10 bases separated the two germline ends. CDR3 region: CASKSVSYNSPLHF. DNA of the CDR3: TGTGCCAGCAAAAGTGTTAGCTATAATTCACCCCTCCACTTT.

Ten or more counts support this clonotype. The rearrangement joins TRBV6-1 to TRBJ1-1; 9 bases are a match to TRBD1. This CDR3 is 14 amino acids long. Trimming took 7 bases from V and 4 from J; bases not matched to a gene: 7. Germline V gives CDR1 MNHNS, CDR2 SASEGT. The chain's CDR3 is CASITGTGRTEAFF. In DNA form, the CDR3 reads TGTGCCAGCATAACAGGGACAGGGCGCACTGAAGCTTTCTTT.

This clonotype was detected ten times or more. This rearrangement joins TRBV7-6 to TRBJ2-3, with D unclear. This CDR3 is 12 amino acids long. Germline-derived CDR1 and CDR2 are SGHVS and FNYEAQ. V was clipped by 4 bases and J by 6 bases, with 8 bases between them. Here the CDR3 DNA reads TGTGCCAGCAGCTATGATGTGGATACGCAGTATTTT. Amino acid sequence: CASSYDVDTQYF.

This clonotype was seen ten or more times. V and J are TRBV7-2 and TRBJ2-7; either TRBD1 or TRBD2 may supply D (5 bases each). This CDR3 spans 14 amino acids. V was trimmed by 3 bases and J by 2 bases, leaving 11 bases between them. Germline V lookup: CDR1 SGHTA, CDR2 FQGNSA. The CDR3 loop reads CASSFPGRTYEQYF. Here the CDR3 DNA reads TGTGCCAGCAGCTTCCCGGGACGGACCTACGAGCAGTACTTC.

This clonotype was seen repeatedly, ten times or more. At one boundary the junction diverges from the germline segment, which might be a read error. The chain joins TRBV3-1 to TRBJ2-1; possibly TRBD1 for D (5 bases). The CDR3 has 17 amino acids. Germline CDR1 is LGHDT and CDR2 is YNNKEL (reference sequence). CDR3 sequence reads: CANSQEIPDNSYNEQFF. For the CDR3, the DNA is TGTGCCAACAGCCAAGAAATCCCGGACAACTCCTACAATGAGCAGTTCTTC.

This clonotype was counted once. The rearrangement joins TRBV20-1 to TRBJ1-1; TRBD1 might be the D (5 bases). Germline V gene data show CDR1 as DFQATT and CDR2 as SNEGSKA (reference sequence). The CDR3 is 17 amino acids. V shed 0 bases and J shed 3 bases, with 20 bases lying between them. The CDR3 nucleotides are TGCAGTGCTAGAGATCAAAAGAAGCGGGGGGAGGACACTGAAGCTTTCTTT. Translation gives CSARDQKKRGEDTEAFF.

This chain uses TRBV29-1 with TRBJ2-5; tentative D call: TRBD2 (7 bases). V was pared by 0 bases and J by 5 bases, with 16 bases between. The CDR3 is 15 amino acids. CDR1 is SQVTM, CDR2 ANQGSEA, per germline. The CDR3 region is CSVEEARGAEETQYF. DNA for the CDR3: TGCAGCGTTGAAGAAGCACGGGGGGCCGAGGAGACCCAGTACTTC.

As concerns this clonotype: This sequence may be a read error, since a much larger clone differs from it by one base. The chain couples TRBV5-1 to TRBJ2-3; D not resolved. The end of the DNA aligns better with TRBJ1-5, so the J call may be wrong. The CDR3 covers 13 residues. Germline values: CDR1 SGHRS, CDR2 YFSETQ. The CDR3 nucleotides are TGCGCCAGCAGCTTGGACAGTACAGATACGCAGCATTTT. Translation: CASSLDSTDTQHF.

This clonotype was recorded at least ten times. V usage is TRBV20-1 and J usage is TRBJ2-3; TRBD1 might be the D (6 bases). V lost 6 bases and J 2 bases, leaving 9 bases between the germline ends. The CDR3 spans 12 residues. The V gene's germline CDR1 is DFQATT and CDR2 SNEGSKA (reference sequence). CDR3 loop: CSANRVTDTQYF. The CDR3, as DNA: TGCAGTGCCAACAGGGTCACAGATACGCAGTATTTT.

The chain employs TRBV6-1 and TRBJ1-1, with TRBD1 identical over 9 bases. In germline, CDR1 is MNHNS, CDR2 SASEGT. The CDR3 is made up of 15 amino acids. Unmatched junction bases numbered 7, after V lost 6 bases and J lost 2 bases. The CDR3 region has the DNA TGTGCCAGCAGCCAACAGGGGGCCGGTAACACTGAAGCTTTCTTT. Translating it yields CASSQQGAGNTEAFF.

The chain recombines TRBV27 with TRBJ1-5, with 7 bases that match TRBD1. This CDR3 has 14 residues. From germline, CDR1 is MNHEY and CDR2 SMNVEV (reference sequence). V was pared by 3 bases and J by 7 bases, with 6 bases of the junction left unmatched. CDR3 sequence: CASSFRTGDQPQHF. DNA for the CDR3: TGTGCCAGCAGTTTTAGGACAGGAGACCAGCCCCAGCATTTT.

CDR3 amino acids: CSASPGLYNSPLHF. CDR3 sequence (DNA): TGCAGTGCTAGTCCGGGGCTCTATAATTCACCCCTCCACTTT. The rearrangement links TRBV20-1 to TRBJ1-6, with a possible D match to TRBD1 (5 bases). Trimming stripped 3 bases from V and 3 bases from J, with 9 bases between. From germline, CDR1 is DFQATT and CDR2 SNEGSKA (reference sequence). The CDR3 sequence is 14 residues long.

At least ten counts were recorded for this clonotype. J is TRBJ2-5 and V is TRBV6-1; D possibly matches TRBD1 or TRBD2 (5 bases each). The CDR3 contains 17 residues. Germline assignment: CDR1 MNHNS and CDR2 SASEGT. V lost 1 base, J lost 4 bases, and 19 bases lay in between. The CDR3 region has the DNA TGTGCCAGCAGTGAAGATCATAGGGACCGCGTTCTAGAGACCCAGTACTTC. Translated: CASSEDHRDRVLETQYF.

This clonotype came up many times. The rearrangement links TRBV12-5 to TRBJ1-2; D is ambiguous. From germline, CDR1 is LGHNT and CDR2 FRNRAP. The V end lost 1 base, the J end lost 4 bases, and 4 bases lay between the germline ends. The CDR3 sequence is 12 residues long. The chain's CDR3 is CASGLAGYGYTF. The CDR3 DNA follows: TGTGCTAGTGGTTTGGCAGGCTATGGCTACACCTTC.

This clonotype was seen many times. Written as DNA, the CDR3 is TGTGCCAGCAGCTCCCAGACAGGGGGGACAGATACGCAGTATTTT. Its translation is CASSSQTGGTDTQYF. V usage is TRBV7-9 and J usage is TRBJ2-3, with 9 bases that match TRBD1. The V gene end was trimmed by 4 bases and the J gene end by 3 bases; junction bases not matched to a gene: 5. Germline V gives CDR1 SEHNR, CDR2 FQNEAQ (reference sequence). This CDR3 is built from 15 residues.

This clonotype was picked up a small number of times. The chain joins TRBV6-4 to TRBJ2-3, with TRBD2 as a possible D gene (6 bases). Germline CDR1 reads MRHNA; CDR2 reads SNTAGT. The germline V and J ends were trimmed by 6 bases and 0 bases, with 31 bases remaining between them. The CDR3 has 21 residues. CDR3 DNA: TGTGCCAGCAGCCCCGCTAATCAGACTAGTATCCCGAGTCCGAGCACAGATACGCAGTATTTT. Encoded protein: CASSPANQTSIPSPSTDTQYF.

This clonotype was counted between two and nine times. This rearrangement joins TRBV19 to TRBJ2-5; D uncertain. Germline values: CDR1 LNHDA, CDR2 SQIVND (reference sequence). Trimming took off 3 bases at V and 0 bases at J, with 5 bases between the two ends. CDR3 length equals 13 residues. CDR3 sequence (DNA): TGTGCCAGTAGTATGAATGACCAAGAGACCCAGTACTTC. Translated: CASSMNDQETQYF.

V usage is TRBV5-1 and J usage is TRBJ2-5, with 10 bases fitting TRBD1. The trim removed 4 bases at V and 5 bases at J, leaving 8 bases unmatched. This CDR3 is built from 15 residues. CDR1 SGHRS and CDR2 YFSETQ come from the germline V gene. The CDR3 region is CASSRETGGAETQYF. In DNA, the CDR3 is TGCGCCAGCAGCCGAGAGACAGGGGGCGCGGAGACCCAGTACTTC.

This clonotype was picked up many times. This chain links TRBV3-1 with TRBJ2-1; the D gene is possibly TRBD1 (5 bases). V lost 6 bases and J 4 bases, leaving 10 bases between the germline ends. The CDR3 covers 13 residues. CDR1 is LGHDT and CDR2 is YNNKEL in the germline V gene (reference sequence). CDR3 protein: CASSNDRYNEQFF. CDR3 sequence (DNA): TGTGCCAGCAGTAACGACAGATACAATGAGCAGTTCTTC.

There are many counts of this clonotype. The J gene is TRBJ1-5, the V gene TRBV2, with 7 bases aligning to TRBD1. J lost 7 bases, V lost 3 bases, and 6 bases had no gene match. Germline CDR1 is SNHLY and CDR2 is FYNNEI. CDR3 length: 14 residues. The CDR3 loop reads CASSDDRDGQPQHF. In nucleotides, the CDR3 is TGTGCCAGCAGTGACGACAGGGACGGGCAGCCCCAGCATTTT.

This clonotype has ten or more counts. The chain couples TRBV19 to TRBJ2-7; possibly TRBD1 for D (6 bases). CDR1 LNHDA and CDR2 SQIVND come from the germline V gene (reference sequence). Trimming stripped 0 bases from V and 1 base from J, with 10 bases between. There are 15 residues in the CDR3. CDR3 protein: CASSIDADSSYEQYF. The CDR3 nucleotides read TGTGCCAGTAGTATAGATGCGGACAGTTCCTACGAGCAGTACTTC.

As for this clonotype: Sequence at one end of the junction differs from germline and may be a read error. The V call is TRBV5-4, the J call TRBJ1-2; D gene unclear. CDR1 and CDR2 from the germline V gene are SGHNT and YYREEE (reference sequence). The CDR3 length is 13 residues. The CDR3, as DNA: TGTGCCGGCAGCTCCCCTCCAGGCTATGGCTACACCTTC. Protein product: CAGSSPPGYGYTF.